These 5 T cell receptor beta chains share one sample of origin, sequenced in a study of molecular identifiers for immune sequencing clone quantification. TCRdb used MiXCR to reprocess the PCR reads, holding one entry per CDR3 protein. The repertoire holds 45,000 to 65,000 distinct CDR3 sequences, with approximately 25% as singletons. The sample comprised naive CD8+ T cells from blood, with Jurkat cell RNA spiked in. The subset denotes: FACS-sorted CD8+CD4-CCR7+CD45RA+ naive T cells. These receptors originate from a human donor in good health. Some libraries in this study had Jurkat cell RNA spiked in.

This clonotype was seen repeatedly, ten times or more. The chain links TRBV30 to TRBJ2-7, with 7 bases identical to TRBD2. Germline trimming cut 2 bases from V and 13 bases from J; bases unmatched to any gene: 11. Germline values: CDR1 GTSNPN, CDR2 SVGIG (reference sequence). This CDR3 has 12 residues. This chain's CDR3 is CAWSIKSGDAYF. The CDR3 DNA is TGTGCCTGGAGTATAAAAAGCGGGGATGCATACTTC.

This clonotype has ten or more counts. This CDR3 is CASSFRQYHQPQHF. In DNA, the CDR3 is TGTGCCAGCAGTTTTCGACAGTACCATCAGCCCCAGCATTTT. The chain carries TRBV27 and TRBJ1-5; a weak D match, TRBD1 (5 bases). CDR1 and CDR2 (germline): MNHEY, SMNVEV (reference sequence). Trimming cost V 3 bases and J 5 bases, with 11 bases left between them. This CDR3 spans 14 amino acids.

In this sample, this clonotype turned up many times. The rearrangement links TRBV6-2 or TRBV6-3 to TRBJ2-7; D gene uncertain. The germline gives CDR1 MNHEY, CDR2 SVGEGT. The V end was cut by 4 bases, the J end by 6 bases, with 13 bases between. This CDR3 has 13 amino acids. In nucleotides, the CDR3 is TGTGCCAGCAGTTCAACCGACCCGGGCGAGCAGTACTTC. This encodes CASSSTDPGEQYF.

Comment on this clonotype: This clone may be a read error of a much larger clone one base away. This chain connects TRBV2 to TRBJ2-7, with D perhaps matching TRBD2 (6 bases). Deletions cut 4 bases from V and 4 bases from J, with 14 bases between. This CDR3 has 14 amino acids. Germline V gives CDR1 SNHLY, CDR2 FYNNEI. In DNA form, the CDR3 reads TGTGCCAGCAGTGGAGAGTGGCGGGGATACGAGCAGTACTTC. It encodes CASSGEWRGYEQYF.

Ten or more counts support this clonotype. The J gene is TRBJ2-5, the V gene TRBV7-6; weak D call: TRBD1 (5 bases). This CDR3 comprises 17 residues. The germline V and J ends were trimmed by 4 bases and 2 bases, with 20 bases remaining between them. The germline CDR1 and CDR2 sequences are SGHVS and FNYEAQ. CDR3 nucleotides: TGTGCCAGCAGCTCCACTCCTAGGGGCCCATTGCAAGAGACCCAGTACTTC. It encodes CASSSTPRGPLQETQYF.